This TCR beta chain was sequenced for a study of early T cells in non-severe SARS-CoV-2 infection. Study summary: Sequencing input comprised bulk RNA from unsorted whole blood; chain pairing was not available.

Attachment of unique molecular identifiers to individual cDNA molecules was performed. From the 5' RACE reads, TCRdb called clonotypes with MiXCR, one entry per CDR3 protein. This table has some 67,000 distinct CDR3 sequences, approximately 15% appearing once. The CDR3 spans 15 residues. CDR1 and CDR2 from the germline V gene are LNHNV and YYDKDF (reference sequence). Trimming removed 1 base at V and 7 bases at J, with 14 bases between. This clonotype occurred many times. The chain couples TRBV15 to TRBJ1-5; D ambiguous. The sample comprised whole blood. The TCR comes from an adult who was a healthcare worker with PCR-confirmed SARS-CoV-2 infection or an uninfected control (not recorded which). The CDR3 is CATSRAGLTSQPQHF. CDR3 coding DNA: TGTGCCACCAGCAGAGCCGGCCTGACAAGCCAGCCCCAGCATTTT.